These 4 T cell receptor beta chains were all obtained from the same sample, sequenced in a study of T cell changes during pregnancy in multiple sclerosis. Some clones are missing from TCRdb's copy, which holds only in-frame ones; the method was immunoSEQ multiplex PCR. The sample lists 40,000 to 50,000 clones, roughly 93% occurring once. The starting material was CD8+ T cells from peripheral blood mononuclear cells, obtained in the third trimester of pregnancy. These receptors all come from a female donor with multiple sclerosis, enrolled in a pregnancy study.

In its sample, this clone was seen a few times. The CDR3 loop reads CASSPGLAITYEQYF. The CDR3 coding sequence is TGTGCCAGCAGTCCCGGACTAGCGATTACCTACGAGCAGTACTTC. This sequence joins TRBV28 and TRBJ2-7, with TRBD2 matching over 9 bases. The V segment lost 5 bases and the J segment 2 bases; nucleotides outside the gene matches: 7. CDR1 and CDR2 (germline): MDHEN, SYDVKM. CDR3 size: 15 residues. The whole variable domain, filled in from reference TRBV28 and TRBJ2-7, reads DVKVTQSSRYLVKRTGEKVFLECVQDMDHENMFWYRQDPGLGLRLIYFSYDVKMKEKGDIPEGYSVSREKKERFSLILESASTNQTSMYLCASSPGLAITYEQYFGPGTRLTVT.

The chain uses TRBV4-3 and TRBJ2-7; no firm D call. The CDR3 has 13 amino acids. V was cut by 1 base and J by 0 bases, with 4 bases left in between. CDR1 and CDR2 (germline): LGHNA, YSLEER. The CDR3 region has the DNA TGCGCCAGCAGCCAAGTACTCTCCTACGAGCAGTACTTC. Protein: CASSQVLSYEQYF.

V gene TRBV5-6 combines with J gene TRBJ2-2; unclear D gene. This CDR3 has 15 amino acids. CDR1 is SGHDT, CDR2 YYEEEE, per germline. Trimming cost V 2 bases and J 7 bases, with 15 bases left between them. DNA for the CDR3: TGTGCCAGCAGCTTTGGGCAGACCCCTAACGGGGAGCTGTTTTTT. Amino acids: CASSFGQTPNGELFF.

The rearrangement links TRBV6-5 to TRBJ2-1; TRBD2 is a possible D gene (5 bases). This CDR3 is 12 amino acids long. Deletions cut 7 bases from V and 5 bases from J, with 9 bases between. Germline-derived CDR1 and CDR2 are MNHEY and SVGAGI. The DNA for the CDR3 is TGTGCCAGCAATACCGGGAACAATGAGCAGTTCTTC. This encodes CASNTGNNEQFF.